This passage covers 21 T cell receptor beta chains from one sample sequenced in a study of control samples from healthy donors and cancer patients. Sequenced by immunoSEQ multiplex PCR; TCRdb stores in-frame clones only, minus some. Seen here are over 110,000 clones, about nine tenths observed once, and the top ten hold roughly 10%. The sample consisted of blood. These receptors came from a woman in her twenties or thirties in good health.

The gene calls are TRBV27 and TRBJ2-5; TRBD1 agrees at 7 bases. This CDR3 is 16 amino acids long. J was trimmed by 2 bases and V by 0 bases; bases with no gene match: 6. CDR1 and CDR2 from the germline V gene are MNHEY and SMNVEV (reference sequence). The chain's CDR3 is CASSLSGPTGQETQYF. The CDR3, as DNA: TGTGCCAGCAGTTTATCTGGGCCGACAGGGCAAGAGACCCAGTACTTC.

The V and J genes are TRBV5-6 and TRBJ2-7; D remains ambiguous. Germline V gene lookup returns CDR1 SGHDT and CDR2 YYEEEE. There are 14 residues in the CDR3. Trimming took off 5 bases at V and 3 bases at J, with 15 bases between the two ends. CDR3 amino acids: CASRGIDRGYEQYF. CDR3 sequence (DNA): TGTGCCAGCAGGGGCATAGACCGTGGCTACGAGCAGTACTTC. Supplemented by reference TRBV5-6 and TRBJ2-7, the full variable domain reads DAGVTQSPTHLIKTRGQQVTLRCSPKSGHDTVSWYQQALGQGPQFIFQYYEEEERQRGNFPDRFSGHQFPNYSSELNVNALLLGDSALYLCASRGIDRGYEQYFGPGTRLTVT.

The rearrangement uses TRBV3-1 (or the pseudogene TRBV3-2) and TRBJ2-2; 13 nucleotides match TRBD2. V was pared by 3 bases and J by 4 bases, with 5 bases of the junction left unmatched. The CDR3 loop spans 17 amino acids. Germline CDR1 is LGHDT and CDR2 is YNNKEL (reference sequence). The CDR3 coding sequence is TGTGCCAGCAGCCAGCGGACTAGCGGGAGACGCACCGGGGAGCTGTTTTTT. It translates to CASSQRTSGRRTGELFF.

The rearrangement uses TRBV24-1 and TRBJ1-1; D gene unclear. The germline V gene has CDR1 KGHDR and CDR2 SFDVKD. V was trimmed by 0 bases and J by 11 bases, leaving 9 bases between them. This CDR3 is built from 12 residues. The CDR3 bases are TGTGCCACCAGTGATTTGGGGATACGGGCTTTCTTT. Protein sequence: CATSDLGIRAFF.

The gene calls are TRBV10-3 and TRBJ2-3; D is ambiguous. From germline, CDR1 is ENHRY and CDR2 SYGVKD. The CDR3 runs to 13 residues. V was pared by 3 bases and J by 8 bases, with 12 bases between. CDR3 DNA sequence: TGTGCCATCAGTGAAGGCCTAGAGTCTACGCAGTATTTT. This gives the protein CAISEGLESTQYF.

This sequence joins TRBV5-1 and TRBJ2-7; TRBD1 or TRBD2 may be the D gene (6 bases each). V was cut by 4 bases and J by 3 bases, with 14 bases left in between. Germline values: CDR1 SGHRS, CDR2 YFSETQ. This CDR3 region has 14 residues. For the CDR3, the DNA is TGCGCCAGCAGCCAGCTCGGGGGCGGCTACGAGCAGTACTTC. It yields the protein CASSQLGGGYEQYF.

V usage is TRBV2 and J usage is TRBJ2-3; 12 bases map to TRBD2. The CDR3 consists of 14 residues. Germline values: CDR1 SNHLY, CDR2 FYNNEI. The trim removed 8 bases at V and 5 bases at J, leaving 5 bases unmatched. This CDR3 reads CASQMTSGRDTQYF. In nucleotides, the CDR3 is TGTGCCAGCCAGATGACTAGCGGGAGAGATACGCAGTATTTT.

This clone was observed a single time. This chain connects TRBV7-9 to TRBJ2-7; 10 bases line up with TRBD2. The CDR3 is made up of 16 amino acids. Per the germline V gene, CDR1 is SEHNR and CDR2 is FQNEAQ (reference sequence). With 3 bases clipped from V and 4 bases from J, the junction kept 9 bases outside the gene matches. CDR3 bases: TGTGCCAGCAGCTTTATGGAGGCTAGCGGGAGTTACGAGCAGTACTTC. It encodes CASSFMEASGSYEQYF.

The CDR3 sequence is CASSGNRVPRVAFF. The CDR3, as DNA: TGTGCCAGCAGTGGGAACAGGGTCCCCCGGGTGGCTTTCTTT. The chain links TRBV28 to TRBJ1-1, with D perhaps TRBD1 (6 bases). V lost 5 bases to trimming and J lost 11 bases, with 21 bases between them. The CDR3 totals 14 residues. Germline V gives CDR1 MDHEN, CDR2 SYDVKM.

The J gene is TRBJ1-2, the V gene TRBV2, with a weak D call TRBD1 (6 bases). Germline V gives CDR1 SNHLY, CDR2 FYNNEI. Between the trimmed V and J ends, which lost 5 bases and 10 bases, there was a span of 11 bases. CDR3 length: 11 residues. As DNA, the CDR3 is TGTGCCAGCAGTTCGACAGGAGTCTACACCTTC. Amino acid sequence: CASSSTGVYTF.

V is TRBV19 and J is TRBJ1-4; unclear D gene. Germline values: CDR1 LNHDA, CDR2 SQIVND (reference sequence). Between the trimmed V and J ends, which lost 5 bases and 10 bases, there was a span of 14 bases. There are 13 residues in the CDR3. As DNA, the CDR3 is TGTGCCAGTAGTCAGGACCGACCCGGAAAACTGTTTTTT. Its protein is CASSQDRPGKLFF.

The J gene is TRBJ1-2, the V gene TRBV7-2; no reliable D call. In germline, CDR1 is SGHTA, CDR2 FQGNSA. CDR3 length: 12 residues. V shed 5 bases and J shed 6 bases, with 10 bases lying between them. Here the CDR3 reads CASSPPKHGYTF. The CDR3 nucleotides are TGTGCCAGCAGCCCGCCAAAACATGGCTACACCTTC. The entire variable domain, with the rest obtained from reference TRBV7-2 and TRBJ1-2, is as follows: GAGVSQSPSNKVTEKGKDVELRCDPISGHTALYWYRQSLGQGLEFLIYFQGNSAPDKSGLPSDRFSAERTGGSVSTLTIQRTQQEDSAVYLCASSPPKHGYTFGSGTRLTVV.

The V and J genes are TRBV18 and TRBJ2-5; D not resolved. V gave up 5 bases and J gave up 1 base, with 8 bases separating them. This CDR3 region has 13 residues. Germline CDR1 reads KGHSH; CDR2 reads LQKENI. The CDR3 here is CASSTALQETQYF. Written as DNA, the CDR3 is TGTGCCAGCTCAACGGCCCTCCAAGAGACCCAGTACTTC.

This clone has just a few counts. A junction end diverges from the germline sequence, so it may reflect a read error. The chain joins TRBV28 to TRBJ1-6; the D gene is possibly TRBD1 (5 bases). The CDR3 has 13 residues. In germline, CDR1 is MDHEN, CDR2 SYDVKM. The CDR3 here is CASSSPPRAELDF. In nucleotides, the CDR3 is TGTGCCAGCAGTTCGCCACCCAGGGCAGAATTGGACTTT.

The chain has TRBV19 and TRBJ1-1, with D possibly TRBD1 on 6 matching bases. V dropped 0 bases and J dropped 11 bases, with 16 bases sitting between them. The CDR3 loop spans 14 amino acids. Germline-derived CDR1 and CDR2 are LNHDA and SQIVND (reference sequence). CDR3 sequence (DNA): TGTGCCAGTAGTATAGATGGGGTTACAGGGCCCGCTTTCTTT. Translation: CASSIDGVTGPAFF.

V usage is TRBV5-1 and J usage is TRBJ2-1, with D tentatively TRBD2 (5 bases). Trimming took 5 bases from V and 1 from J, leaving 10 bases between them. CDR1 and CDR2 (germline): SGHRS, YFSETQ. The CDR3 length is 14 residues. The CDR3: CASRVASSYNEQFF. The CDR3 DNA reads as TGCGCCAGCAGGGTAGCGTCGTCCTACAATGAGCAGTTCTTC.

The chain couples TRBV5-1 to TRBJ2-2, with TRBD1 identical over 11 bases. V gave up 1 base and J gave up 6 bases; unmatched junction bases: 2. This CDR3 region has 15 residues. Germline lookup yields CDR1 SGHRS and CDR2 YFSETQ. CDR3 loop: CASSLLGQGAGELFF. For the CDR3, the DNA is TGCGCCAGCAGCTTGTTGGGACAGGGGGCCGGGGAGCTGTTTTTT.

This clone was observed a handful of times. The J gene is TRBJ1-5, the V gene TRBV7-6, with D maybe TRBD1 (6 bases). CDR3 size: 14 residues. Trimming shortened V by 2 bases and J by 7 bases, and 12 bases separated the two germline ends. Per germline, CDR1 SGHVS and CDR2 FNYEAQ. As DNA, the CDR3 is TGTGCCAGCAGCTTAACCAGGGGCGAACAGCCCCAGCATTTT. Its protein is CASSLTRGEQPQHF.

The rearrangement uses TRBV4-1 and TRBJ2-2; D may be TRBD1 or TRBD2 (5 bases each). The CDR3 has 15 amino acids. Per germline, CDR1 MGHRA and CDR2 YSYEKL. V shed 6 bases and J shed 1 base, with 12 bases lying between them. In DNA form, the CDR3 reads TGCGCCAGCAGAACCGGGACGGTGAACACCGGGGAGCTGTTTTTT. It translates to CASRTGTVNTGELFF.

V usage is TRBV27 and J usage is TRBJ2-1, with no clear D. V was cut by 6 bases and J by 7 bases, with 16 bases left in between. Per germline, CDR1 MNHEY and CDR2 SMNVEV (reference sequence). The CDR3 runs 14 residues. The CDR3 DNA sequence: TGTGCCAGCAGCGACCCCAGGCTAAGAAATGAGCAGTTCTTC. This translates into CASSDPRLRNEQFF.

This sequence joins TRBV19 and TRBJ1-1; D is uncertain. The CDR3 length is 13 residues. Germline V gene data show CDR1 as LNHDA and CDR2 as SQIVND (reference sequence). Trimming pared 3 bases from V and 1 base from J, leaving 6 bases between. The CDR3 loop reads CASSMIGNTEAFF. CDR3 bases: TGTGCCAGTAGTATGATTGGGAACACTGAAGCTTTCTTT.